This T cell receptor beta chain was recovered during a study of T-cell memory formation after mild COVID-19. Looking at the study overall: TCR clusters were mostly confined to one donor each. Study outcomes and limitations: Pre-infection memory contained some responding clones, which suggested that cross-reactive memory had joined. The study found balanced CD4/CD8 in clones contracting day 15 to 85 and a CD4+ lean in later expanders.

TCR alpha and TCR beta cDNA libraries with sample barcodes and UMIs came from 5'RACE using constant-segment primers. TCRdb reprocessed the 5' RACE reads with MiXCR, giving one entry per CDR3 protein. Here the sample spans more than 350,000 distinct CDR3 sequences, under 25% being singletons. The CDR3 runs 15 residues. The germline gives CDR1 MNHNY, CDR2 SVGAGI (reference sequence). Trimming removed 2 bases from V and 4 bases from J, with 15 bases in between. This clonotype was observed a handful of times. The antigen remains unidentified. Sequencing was carried out using PBMCs or a T cell subset sorted from them (not recorded which). The V and J genes are TRBV6-6 and TRBJ2-7, with D possibly matching TRBD2 (7 bases). The sequence was collected from an adult woman who had mild COVID-19 (a few samples of this study predate the infection). Cell type and time point are not known. CDR3 region: CASSYPHEGGYEQYF. The CDR3 bases are TGTGCCAGCAGTTACCCCCACGAGGGGGGGTACGAGCAGTACTTC.